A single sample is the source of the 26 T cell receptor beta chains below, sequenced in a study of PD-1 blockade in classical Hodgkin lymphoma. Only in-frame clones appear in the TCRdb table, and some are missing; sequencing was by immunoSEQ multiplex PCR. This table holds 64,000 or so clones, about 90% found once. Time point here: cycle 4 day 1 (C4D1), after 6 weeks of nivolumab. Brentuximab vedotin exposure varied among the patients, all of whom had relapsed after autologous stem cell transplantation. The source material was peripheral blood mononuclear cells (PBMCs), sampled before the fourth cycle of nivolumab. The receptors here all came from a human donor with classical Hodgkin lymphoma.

The CDR3 DNA follows: TGTGCCAGCAGTTCTCAGGGGGCTGCACTGAATGAGCAGTTCTTC. Translating it yields CASSSQGAALNEQFF. The chain combines TRBV6-5 with TRBJ2-1, with TRBD1 matching over 8 bases. Germline trimming cut 4 bases from V and 7 bases from J; bases unmatched to any gene: 9. CDR3 length equals 15 residues. CDR1 and CDR2 (germline): MNHEY, SVGAGI.

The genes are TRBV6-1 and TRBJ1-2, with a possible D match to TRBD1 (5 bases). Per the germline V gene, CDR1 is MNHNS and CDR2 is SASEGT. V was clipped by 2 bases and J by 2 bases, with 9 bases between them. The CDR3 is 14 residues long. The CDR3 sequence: CASSEPGLNYGYTF. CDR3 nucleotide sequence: TGTGCCAGCAGTGAACCGGGACTCAACTATGGCTACACCTTC.

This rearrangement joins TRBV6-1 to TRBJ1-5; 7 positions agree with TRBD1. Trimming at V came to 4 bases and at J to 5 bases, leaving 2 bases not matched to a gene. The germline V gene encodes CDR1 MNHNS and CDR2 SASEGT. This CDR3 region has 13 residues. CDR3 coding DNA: TGTGCCAGCAGTGGGACAGGTGATCAGCCCCAGCATTTT. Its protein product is CASSGTGDQPQHF.

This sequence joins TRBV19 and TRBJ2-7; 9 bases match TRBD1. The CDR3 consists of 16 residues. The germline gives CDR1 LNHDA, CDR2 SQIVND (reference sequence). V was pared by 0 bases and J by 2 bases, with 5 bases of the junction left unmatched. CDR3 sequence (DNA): TGTGCCAGTAGTATAGATGAAGGGACAGGGCCCTACGAGCAGTACTTC. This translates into CASSIDEGTGPYEQYF. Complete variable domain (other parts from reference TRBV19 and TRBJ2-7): DGGITQSPKYLFRKEGQNVTLSCEQNLNHDAMYWYRQDPGQGLRLIYYSQIVNDFQKGDIAEGYSVSREKKESFPLTVTSAQKNPTAFYLCASSIDEGTGPYEQYFGPGTRLTVT.

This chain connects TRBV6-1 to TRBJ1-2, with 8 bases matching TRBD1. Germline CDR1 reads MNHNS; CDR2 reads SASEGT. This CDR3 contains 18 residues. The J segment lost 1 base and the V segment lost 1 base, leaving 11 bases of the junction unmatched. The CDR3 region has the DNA TGTGCCAGCAGTGAAGACGGGCAGGGGGCCTCTTTTAACTATGGCTACACCTTC. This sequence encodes CASSEDGQGASFNYGYTF.

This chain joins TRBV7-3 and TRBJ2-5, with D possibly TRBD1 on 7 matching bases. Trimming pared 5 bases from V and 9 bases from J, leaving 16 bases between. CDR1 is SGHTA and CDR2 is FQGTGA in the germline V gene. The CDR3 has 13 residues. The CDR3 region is CASSQRPGGSQYF. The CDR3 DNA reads TGTGCCAGCAGCCAACGACCAGGGGGGTCCCAGTACTTC.

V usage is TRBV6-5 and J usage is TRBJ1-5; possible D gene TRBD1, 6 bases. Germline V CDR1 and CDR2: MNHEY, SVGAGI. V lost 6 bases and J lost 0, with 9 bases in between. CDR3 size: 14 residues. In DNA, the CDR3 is TGTGCCAGCAGGGACAGTTATAGCAATCAGCCCCAGCATTTT. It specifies CASRDSYSNQPQHF.

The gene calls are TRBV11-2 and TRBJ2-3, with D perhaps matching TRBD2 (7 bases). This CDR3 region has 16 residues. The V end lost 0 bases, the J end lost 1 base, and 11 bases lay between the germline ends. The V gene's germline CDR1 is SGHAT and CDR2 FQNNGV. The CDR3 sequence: CASSLDSGGGTDTQYF. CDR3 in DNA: TGTGCCAGCAGCTTAGACTCGGGGGGCGGCACAGATACGCAGTATTTT.

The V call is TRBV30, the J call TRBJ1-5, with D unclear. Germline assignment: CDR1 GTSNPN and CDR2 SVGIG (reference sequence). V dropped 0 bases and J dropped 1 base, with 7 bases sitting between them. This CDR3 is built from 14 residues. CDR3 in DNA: TGTGCCTGGAGTGTACCCCACAGCAATCAGCCCCAGCATTTT. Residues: CAWSVPHSNQPQHF.

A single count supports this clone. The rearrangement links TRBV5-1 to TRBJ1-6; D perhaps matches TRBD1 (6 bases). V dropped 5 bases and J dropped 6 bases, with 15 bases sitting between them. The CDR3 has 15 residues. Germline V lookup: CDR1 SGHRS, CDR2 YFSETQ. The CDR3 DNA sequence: TGCGCCAGCAGAGGGGACATAAGAAGTAATTCACCCCTCCACTTT. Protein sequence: CASRGDIRSNSPLHF.

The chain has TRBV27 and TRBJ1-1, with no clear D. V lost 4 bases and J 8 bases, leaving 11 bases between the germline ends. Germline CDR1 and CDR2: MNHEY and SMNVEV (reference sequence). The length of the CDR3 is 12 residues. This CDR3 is CASSSYSSEAFF. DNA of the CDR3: TGTGCCAGCAGTTCCTACAGCTCCGAAGCTTTCTTT.

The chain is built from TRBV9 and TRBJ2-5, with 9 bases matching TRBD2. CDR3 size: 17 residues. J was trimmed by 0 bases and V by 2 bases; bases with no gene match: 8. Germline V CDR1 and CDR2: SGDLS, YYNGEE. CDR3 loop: CASSVAGTSPYQETQYF. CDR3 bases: TGTGCCAGCAGCGTCGCCGGGACTAGCCCGTACCAAGAGACCCAGTACTTC.

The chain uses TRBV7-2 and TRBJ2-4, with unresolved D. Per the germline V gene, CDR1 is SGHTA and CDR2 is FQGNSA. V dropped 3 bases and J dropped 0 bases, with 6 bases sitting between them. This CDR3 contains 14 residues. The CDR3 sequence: CASSLNIAKNIQYF. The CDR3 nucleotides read TGTGCCAGCAGCTTGAACATAGCCAAAAACATTCAGTACTTC.

The CDR3 DNA follows: TGTGCCAGCAGCCGTCCGGGGTTGGGAGAGACCCAGTACTTC. Protein product: CASSRPGLGETQYF. The chain links TRBV7-9 to TRBJ2-5, with a weak D call TRBD2 (5 bases). CDR1 is SEHNR and CDR2 is FQNEAQ in the germline V gene (reference sequence). Deletions cut 5 bases from V and 4 bases from J, with 14 bases between. The CDR3 extends over 14 amino acids.

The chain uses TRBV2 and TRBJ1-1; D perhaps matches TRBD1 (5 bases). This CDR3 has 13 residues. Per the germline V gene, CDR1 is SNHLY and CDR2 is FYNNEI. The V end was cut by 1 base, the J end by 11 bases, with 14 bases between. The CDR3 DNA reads TGTGCCAGCAGTGAAGAGGGGAAGTGGTGGGCTTTCTTT. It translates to CASSEEGKWWAFF. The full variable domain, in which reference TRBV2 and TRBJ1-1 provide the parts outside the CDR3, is EPEVTQTPSHQVTQMGQEVILRCVPISNHLYFYWYRQILGQKVEFLVSFYNNEISEKSEIFDDQFSVERPDGSNFTLKIRSTKLEDSAMYFCASSEEGKWWAFFGQGTRLTVV.

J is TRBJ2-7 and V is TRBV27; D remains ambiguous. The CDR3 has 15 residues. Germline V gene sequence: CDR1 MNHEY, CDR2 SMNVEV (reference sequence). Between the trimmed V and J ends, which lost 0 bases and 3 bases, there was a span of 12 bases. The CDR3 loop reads CASSLSGGPVYEQYF. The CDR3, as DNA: TGTGCCAGCAGTTTATCGGGTGGGCCCGTCTACGAGCAGTACTTC.

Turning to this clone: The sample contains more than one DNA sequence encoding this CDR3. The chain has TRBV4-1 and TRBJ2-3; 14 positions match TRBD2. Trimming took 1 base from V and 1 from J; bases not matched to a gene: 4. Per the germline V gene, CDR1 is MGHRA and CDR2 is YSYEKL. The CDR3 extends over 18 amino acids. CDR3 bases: TGCGCCAGCAGCCAAGGACTAGCGGGGGGGCCTCGCACAGATACGCAGTATTTT. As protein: CASSQGLAGGPRTDTQYF.

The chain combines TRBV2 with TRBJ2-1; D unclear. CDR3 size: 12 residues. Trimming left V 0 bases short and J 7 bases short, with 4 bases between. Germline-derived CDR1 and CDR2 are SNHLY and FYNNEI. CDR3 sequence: CASSEAPNEQFF. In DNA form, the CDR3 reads TGTGCCAGCAGTGAAGCGCCAAATGAGCAGTTCTTC.

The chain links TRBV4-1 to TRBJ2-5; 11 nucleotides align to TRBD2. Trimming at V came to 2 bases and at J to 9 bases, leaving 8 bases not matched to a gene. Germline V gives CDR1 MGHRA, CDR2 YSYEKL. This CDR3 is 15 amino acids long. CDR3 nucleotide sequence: TGCGCCAGCAGCCAAATTGACTTTAGCGGGGGGGCCCAGTACTTC. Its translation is CASSQIDFSGGAQYF.

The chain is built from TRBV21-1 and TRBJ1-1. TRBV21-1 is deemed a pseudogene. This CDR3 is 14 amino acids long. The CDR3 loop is CASKTRGMNTEAFF. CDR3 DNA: TGTGCCAGCAAGACCCGGGGGATGAACACTGAAGCTTTCTTT.

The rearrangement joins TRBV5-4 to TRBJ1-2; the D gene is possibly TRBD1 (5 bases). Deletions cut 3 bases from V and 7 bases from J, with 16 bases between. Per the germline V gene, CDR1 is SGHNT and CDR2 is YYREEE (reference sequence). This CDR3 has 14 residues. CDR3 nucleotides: TGTGCCAGCAGCTCGGGACCGGACCGAGGTGGCTACACCTTC. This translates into CASSSGPDRGGYTF. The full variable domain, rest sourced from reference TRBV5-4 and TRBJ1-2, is ETGVTQSPTHLIKTRGQQVTLRCSSQSGHNTVSWYQQALGQGPQFIFQYYREEENGRGNFPPRFSGLQFPNYSSELNVNALELDDSALYLCASSSGPDRGGYTFGSGTRLTVV.

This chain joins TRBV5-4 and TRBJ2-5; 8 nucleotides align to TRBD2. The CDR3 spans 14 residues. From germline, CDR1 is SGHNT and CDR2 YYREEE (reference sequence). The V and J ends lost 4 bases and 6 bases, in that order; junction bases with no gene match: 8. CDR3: CASSLDSGGKTQYF. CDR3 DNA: TGTGCCAGCAGCCTGGACAGCGGGGGAAAGACCCAGTACTTC. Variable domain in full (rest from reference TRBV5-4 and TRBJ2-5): ETGVTQSPTHLIKTRGQQVTLRCSSQSGHNTVSWYQQALGQGPQFIFQYYREEENGRGNFPPRFSGLQFPNYSSELNVNALELDDSALYLCASSLDSGGKTQYFGPGTRLLVL.

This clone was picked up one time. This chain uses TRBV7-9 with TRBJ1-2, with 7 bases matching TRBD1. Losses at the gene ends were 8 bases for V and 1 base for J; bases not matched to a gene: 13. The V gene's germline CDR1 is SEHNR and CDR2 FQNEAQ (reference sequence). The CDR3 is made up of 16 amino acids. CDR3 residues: CASDRGTDFFNYGYTF. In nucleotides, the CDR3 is TGTGCCAGCGACCGAGGGACAGACTTTTTTAACTATGGCTACACCTTC.

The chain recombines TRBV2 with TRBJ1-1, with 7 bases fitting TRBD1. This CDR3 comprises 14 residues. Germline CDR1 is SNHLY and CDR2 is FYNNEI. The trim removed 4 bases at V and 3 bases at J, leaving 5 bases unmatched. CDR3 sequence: CASSATGWDTEAFF. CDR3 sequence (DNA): TGTGCCAGCAGTGCGACAGGGTGGGACACTGAAGCTTTCTTT.

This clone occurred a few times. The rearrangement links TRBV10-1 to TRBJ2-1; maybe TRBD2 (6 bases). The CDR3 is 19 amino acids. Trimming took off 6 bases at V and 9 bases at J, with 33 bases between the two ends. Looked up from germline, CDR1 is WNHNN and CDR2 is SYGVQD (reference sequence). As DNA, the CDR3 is TGCGCCAGCAGCGCACAGCCTCCCGAATTTCGAGGAGGAGGGACTGAGCAGTTCTTC. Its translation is CASSAQPPEFRGGGTEQFF.

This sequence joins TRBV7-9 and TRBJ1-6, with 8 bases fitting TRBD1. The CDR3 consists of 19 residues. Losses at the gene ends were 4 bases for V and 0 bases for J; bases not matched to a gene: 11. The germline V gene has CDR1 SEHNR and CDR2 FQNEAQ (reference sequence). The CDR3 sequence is CASSSGQAQVSSYNSPLHF. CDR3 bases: TGTGCCAGCAGCTCGGGACAGGCGCAGGTCAGCTCCTATAATTCACCCCTCCACTTT.